One and the same sample provided the 3 T cell receptor beta chains below, sequenced in a study of shared clonotypes between healthy human individuals. Sequencing used immunoSEQ multiplex PCR; TCRdb keeps in-frame clones, though not all of them. This table holds around 530,000 clones, about 80% found once. Source material: PBMCs. The receptors here all came from a woman between 35 and 50 years old in good health. Some clones in this sample may be carry-over from other donors' samples.

This clone was observed once. The chain employs TRBV7-3 and TRBJ2-1; D unclear. This CDR3 contains 15 residues. Per germline, CDR1 SGHTA and CDR2 FQGTGA. Between the trimmed V and J ends, which lost 3 bases and 0 bases, there was a span of 9 bases. CDR3 sequence (DNA): TGTGCCAGCAGCTTCGGACGGACCTCCTACAATGAGCAGTTCTTC. Its protein product is CASSFGRTSYNEQFF.

This rearrangement joins TRBV27 to TRBJ1-5; 9 nucleotides align to TRBD1. The CDR3 is 20 residues long. V dropped 3 bases and J dropped 4; count of bases not matched to a gene: 19. The germline V gene has CDR1 MNHEY and CDR2 SMNVEV (reference sequence). The CDR3 coding sequence is TGTGCCAGCAGTTTGGATAGGACAGGGGCCCCCCGGATAGAAAATCAGCCCCAGCATTTT. As protein: CASSLDRTGAPRIENQPQHF.

The sample holds a few counts of this clone. This chain uses TRBV10-3 with TRBJ2-6, with a tentative D call TRBD2 (5 bases). V was pared by 4 bases and J by 0 bases, with 7 bases between. There are 15 residues in the CDR3. Germline-derived CDR1 and CDR2 are ENHRY and SYGVKD. CDR3 region: CAISVGSSGANVLTF. The CDR3 DNA reads TGTGCCATCAGTGTGGGGAGCTCTGGGGCCAACGTCCTGACTTTC.